This TCR beta chain was found in a study of Ad26.COV2.S vaccination and SARS-CoV-2 variants. Trimming took 4 bases from V and 4 from J, leaving 8 bases between them. Germline CDR1 reads MNHEY; CDR2 reads SVGEGT. This CDR3 has 13 residues. Noted treatment: 19 received Ad26.COV2.S at low or high dose, single or two shots; about 5 received placebo; per-sample allocation not given. It was on day 63 after the first vaccine or placebo injection that samples were taken. The table came from immunoSEQ multiplex PCR; TCRdb's copy has only in-frame clones and leaves some out. Here the sample spans around 300,000 clones, 75% to 90% being singletons.

This receptor was identified in a person between 18 and 59 years old who received the Ad26.COV2.S COVID-19 vaccine or a placebo. The sequencing used peripheral blood, collected in a trial of Ad26.COV2.S vaccine versus placebo. V and J are TRBV6-2 or TRBV6-3 and TRBJ1-5; D is undetermined. Written as DNA, the CDR3 is TGTGCCAGCAGTTCAGGCCTAAATCAGCCCCAGCATTTT. Residues: CASSSGLNQPQHF.